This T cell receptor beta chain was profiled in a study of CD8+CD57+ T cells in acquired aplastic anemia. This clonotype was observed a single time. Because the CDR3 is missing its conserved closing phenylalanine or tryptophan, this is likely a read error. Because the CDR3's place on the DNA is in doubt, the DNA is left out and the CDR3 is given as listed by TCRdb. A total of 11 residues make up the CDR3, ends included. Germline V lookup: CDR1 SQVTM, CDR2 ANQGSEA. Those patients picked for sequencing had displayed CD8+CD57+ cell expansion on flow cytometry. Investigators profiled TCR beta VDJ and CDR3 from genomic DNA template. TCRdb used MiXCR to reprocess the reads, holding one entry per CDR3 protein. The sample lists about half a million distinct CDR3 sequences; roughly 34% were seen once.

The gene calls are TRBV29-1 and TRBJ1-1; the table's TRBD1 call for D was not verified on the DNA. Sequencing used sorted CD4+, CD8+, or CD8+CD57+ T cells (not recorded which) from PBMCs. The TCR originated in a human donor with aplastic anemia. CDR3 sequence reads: CTITRVTETFS.